The T cell receptor beta chain described here comes from a study of radiotherapy plus CTLA-4 blockade in lung cancer. Across the whole study: Objective responses were seen in around 17% of patients, disease control in 31%. The study's findings and limits: Reports state that early shifts in blood T cell clones, with interferon-beta, best predicted response.

The study treated chemo-refractory metastatic non-small-cell lung cancer patients with focal radiation plus ipilimumab CTLA-4 blockade. Profiled with immunoSEQ multiplex PCR; TCRdb holds only in-frame clones, not every one. The data hold roughly 110,000 clones, with under 90% observed a single time. Germline assignment: CDR1 SGDLS and CDR2 YYNGEE. The V and J ends lost 0 bases and 6 bases respectively, with 5 bases between them. The CDR3 extends over 12 amino acids. This clone showed up just once. Its antigen is unidentified. This chain connects TRBV9 to TRBJ2-3; no clear D. The source of this sequence is a human donor with non-small cell lung cancer that progressed on radiotherapy plus ipilimumab. Some clones in this sample may be carry-over from other donors' samples. Sequences were derived from peripheral blood, sampled from a patient treated with radiotherapy plus ipilimumab. CDR3 sequence reads: CASSVDQDTQYF. Here the CDR3 DNA reads TGTGCCAGCAGCGTAGATCAGGATACGCAGTATTTT.